This T cell receptor beta chain was identified in a study of blood T cell repertoires in COVID-19 (TCRdb year 2020). General notes on the study: The collaborator samples originated in the United States, Italy and Spain and spanned the acute and convalescent phases of COVID-19. A de-identified subject ID, COVID-19 status, age in years and sex were almost always included in the sample metadata. A freely available public database, intended as a resource for researchers studying the immune response to SARS-CoV-2, is where the repertoires were released. The dataset comprised deeply sampled blood TCRbeta repertoires from subjects exposed to, actively infected with, or recovered from COVID-19. The material from the prospective study consisted of cDNA or gDNA derived from T cells, B-cell-depleted T cells, or PBMCs. The samples were drawn from two sources: the first 160 participants of the ongoing ImmuneRACE study, and 1,254 subjects contributed by 6 global collaborators. Where HLA class I and class II types were available, the types were taken from metadata supplied by the sample provider, not from assay-based typing.

Inclusive of the bounding cysteine and phenylalanine, the CDR3 is 17 residues long. The sequence is cut down to CDR3 DNA, 51 bases in frame from base 1. CDR1 LNHDA and CDR2 SQIVND are derived from the germline V gene (reference sequence). From V the trimming removes 3 bases and from J it removes 1 base, while the gene matches leave 9 bases of the junction unaccounted for. One collaborating source in Seattle enrolled patients during active infection and followed them longitudinally through the course of disease. The collaborating institutions used their own protocols to collect whole blood in K2EDTA tubes. For TCRbeta analysis, collaborator samples were shipped as frozen whole blood, as isolated PBMCs, or as DNA extracted from either sample type. TCRbeta CDR3 regions were amplified from genomic DNA by means of the immunoSEQ Assay, a bias-controlled multiplex PCR. The original pipeline was this. The number of nucleated cells in each sample was estimated from the amplification of reference gene primers within the assay. Sequence reads were collapsed and filtered to measure the absolute abundance of every unique TCRbeta CDR3 rearrangement. Productive Simpson clonality was computed per sample as the square root of Simpson's diversity index over productive rearrangements. The source is immuneACCESS, and TCRdb retained only in-frame sequences with V and J called. Part of the clones is not carried over; for the studies checked, unresolved V genes explain less than half of this, and the remainder is unexplained. V, J and clone size reflect that table, while D and trimming were determined from the DNA. Recorded for this sample are about 360,000 clones; around nine tenths of them occurred a single time. The ten largest clonotypes hold around 7.5% of the sample.

What the research found in general, with its limitations: The amount of clinical and demographic metadata varied by source and participant and was provided uncurated.

A word on this clone: The specificity of this receptor is unknown. No clone much larger than this one lies a single base away; base qualities are absent.

The receptor chain draws on TRBV19 and TRBJ1-2; TRBD1 matches 9 bases in the middle. The TCR comes from a woman aged 60-75 years with COVID-19, enrolled during active disease. Sequencing was done on a sample of peripheral blood. At the DNA level, the sequence is TGTGCCAGTAGTATGTCGGGACAGGGACCCCTTAACTATGGCTACACCTTC. Its coded protein is CASSMSGQGPLNYGYTF.